This T cell receptor (beta chain) was captured in a study of T cells in Graves' hyperthyroidism and ophthalmopathy (dated by TCRdb to between 2018 and 2021). For the wider study: Peripheral blood was sampled at the time of initial diagnosis, prior to any treatment. Once sampling was done, hyperthyroidism patients were given methimazole at a starting dose of 30 mg daily, whereas ophthalmopathy patients were given high-dose intravenous methylprednisolone. In addition, the study compared T-cell repertoires in thyroid tissue and in blood from six Graves' hyperthyroidism patients. For training and testing, the approximately 97 patients in the discovery cohort were randomly divided in a 7:3 ratio. The paper describes TCR Vbeta CDR3 sequencing of 135 peripheral blood samples, made up of 43 ophthalmopathy patients, more than 70 hyperthyroidism patients and some 17 progressor patients. To identify TCR V-J signatures that set the groups apart, the researchers used a discovery cohort of 95 to 100 patients, made up of 40 to 45 with Graves' ophthalmopathy and some 56 with stable Graves' hyperthyroidism. Whether ophthalmopathy could be predicted prospectively was tested in an independent validation cohort made up of under 20 hyperthyroidism patients plus 17 patients who later progressed to ophthalmopathy.

Note on this clonotype: Its antigen is currently not known. Base qualities are not provided; no much larger clone lies one nucleotide away.

V sheds 0 bases and J sheds 2 bases, leaving 19 bases between their ends. The cysteine opens and the phenylalanine closes a CDR3 of 18 amino acids. Just the 54-base CDR3 DNA is kept, in frame starting at base 1. Looking up the germline V gene (reference sequence) yields CDR1 LNHNV and CDR2 YYDKDF. TCR beta CDR3 regions were amplified from RNA transcripts. The first round of RT-PCR for the TCR CDR3 was performed with the HTBI primer set and the Qiagen OneStep RT-PCR kit. A second multiplex PCR round built the libraries, followed by size selection and purification. Sequencing of the libraries was done on an Illumina HiSeq2000 using paired-end 100 bp reads. As for the authors' bioinformatics: SOAPnuke was used to process the raw data, throwing out any read that contained adapters or uncalled bases, had a mean Phred below 15, or lacked an exact constant-primer or identifier match. High-quality paired reads were merged using COPE v1.2.5, and each unique nucleotide sequence was defined as a clonotype. Clonotypes were aligned to IMGT TRBV, TRBD and TRBJ reference segments using MiTCR v1.1. The analysis included only V-J combinations with a frequency above 0.0001, which together covered 99% to 99.2% of the repertoires. A TCS score was defined as the ratio of F50 (clonal expansion) to E x V (chaos), with BLOSUM62-based TCRdist applied between CDR3 peptides within each V-J. Welch's t-statistics and random forest reduced fewer than 550 V-J features to 10 to 15, which were used in a naive Bayes classifier (R e1071). The Morisita-Horn index was used to measure how similar the thyroid and blood repertoires were. TCRdb took the public reads, trimmed them with fastp at Q25, ran MiXCR for clone calling and kept in-frame beta chains. Identical CDR3 proteins give one entry, which carries the most common genes and DNA. The V and J calls were determined by TCRdb, not by the authors. Recorded for this sample are about 99,000 distinct CDR3 sequences; approximately 48% of them occurred a single time. The ten biggest clones cover roughly 24% of the sample.

Graves' hyperthyroidism was defined as stable when no progression to ophthalmopathy occurred over 18 months of follow-up. The hyperthyroidism patients were between 18 and 65 years old and newly diagnosed, with a disease duration of less than 2 months. Any patient with an uncontrolled infection, another autoimmune disease, pregnancy or lactation was excluded. Clinical symptoms, serum thyroxine and TRAb, thyroid ultrasound, and orbital computed tomography formed the basis for the diagnoses. PBMCs were isolated from more than 8 ml of fresh peripheral blood by Ficoll-Paque density gradient centrifugation. Total RNA was extracted with Trizol reagent, and quality was checked on an Agilent 2100 Bioanalyzer. Results the study describes overall, beyond this receptor: No statistical method was used to fix the sample size in advance, and group allocation was not hidden from the investigators. Most expanded thyroid clonotypes (frequency above 0.001) were also detected in blood, suggesting blood repertoires may reflect thyroid immune responses. In validation, progression to ophthalmopathy was predicted by the model with 70.59% sensitivity and around 75% specificity, a median of 6.5 months before onset. A 13 V-J signature model separated ophthalmopathy from stable hyperthyroidism, with roughly 88% sensitivity and about 81% specificity in cross-validation and 80%/75% in testing.

The V and J genes are TRBV15 and TRBJ1-1; the best D guess is TRBD1, with 5 bases matching. Sequencing used blood. The TCR sequence derives from a man aged 35 to 55 with Graves' hyperthyroidism. The CDR3 protein is CATSRDRSSGGLNTEAFF. The sequence in DNA is TGTGCCACCAGCAGAGATCGGAGCTCTGGGGGACTTAACACTGAAGCTTTCTTT.